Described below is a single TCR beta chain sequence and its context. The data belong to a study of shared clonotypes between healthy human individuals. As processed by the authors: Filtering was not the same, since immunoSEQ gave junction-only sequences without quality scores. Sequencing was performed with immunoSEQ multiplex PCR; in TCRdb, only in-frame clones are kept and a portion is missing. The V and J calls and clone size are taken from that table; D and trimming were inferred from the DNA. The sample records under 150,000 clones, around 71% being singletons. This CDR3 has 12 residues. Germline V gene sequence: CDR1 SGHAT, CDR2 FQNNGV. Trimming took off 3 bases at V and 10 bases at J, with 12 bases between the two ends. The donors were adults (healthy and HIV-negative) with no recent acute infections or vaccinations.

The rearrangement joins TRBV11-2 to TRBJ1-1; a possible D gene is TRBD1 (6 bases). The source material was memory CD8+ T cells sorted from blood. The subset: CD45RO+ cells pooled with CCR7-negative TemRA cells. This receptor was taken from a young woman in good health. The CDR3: CASSLGARGAFF. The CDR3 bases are TGTGCCAGCAGCTTGGGCGCCAGGGGAGCTTTCTTT.